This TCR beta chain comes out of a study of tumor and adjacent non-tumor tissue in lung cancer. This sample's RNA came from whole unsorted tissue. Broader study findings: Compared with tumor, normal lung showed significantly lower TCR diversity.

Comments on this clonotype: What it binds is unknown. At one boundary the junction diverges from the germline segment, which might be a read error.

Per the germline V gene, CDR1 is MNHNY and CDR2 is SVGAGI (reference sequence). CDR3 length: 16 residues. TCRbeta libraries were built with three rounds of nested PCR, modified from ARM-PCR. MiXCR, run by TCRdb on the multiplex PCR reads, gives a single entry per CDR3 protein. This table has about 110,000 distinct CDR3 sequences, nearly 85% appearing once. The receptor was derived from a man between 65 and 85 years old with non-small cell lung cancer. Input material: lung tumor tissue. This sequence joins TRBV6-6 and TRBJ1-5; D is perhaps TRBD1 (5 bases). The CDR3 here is CASSPGGVRNNRPRHF. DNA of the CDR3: TGTGCCAGCAGTCCCGGAGGGGTTAGAAACAATCGGCCCCGGCATTTT.